These 18 T cell receptor beta chains came from one sample sequenced in a study of blood T cell repertoires in COVID-19. Repertoires were generated with immunoSEQ multiplex PCR, while TCRdb's copy carries only in-frame clones and drops some. This table has more than 150,000 clones, roughly 85% appearing once. Sequencing was carried out using peripheral blood. All receptors come from a woman in her 30s with acute or convalescent COVID-19.

The chain couples TRBV7-9 to TRBJ2-2; 7 bases match TRBD2. The CDR3 has 17 amino acids. CDR1 and CDR2 (germline): SEHNR, FQNEAQ (reference sequence). V dropped 5 bases and J dropped 0; count of bases not matched to a gene: 9. The CDR3: CASSEGRGDSNTGELFF. CDR3 DNA: TGTGCCAGCAGCGAAGGGAGGGGAGATTCGAACACCGGGGAGCTGTTTTTT.

The V gene is TRBV6-2 or TRBV6-3, the J gene TRBJ1-4; 10 positions agree with TRBD1. V lost 5 bases, J lost 6 bases, and 6 bases stayed unmatched. The length of the CDR3 is 15 residues. Looked up from germline, CDR1 is MNHEY and CDR2 is SVGEGT. CDR3 DNA sequence: TGTGCCAGCAGTCTCCCCGGGACAGGGGATGAAAAACTGTTTTTT. Translating gives CASSLPGTGDEKLFF.

The V gene is TRBV2, the J gene TRBJ1-2; 7 bases line up with TRBD1. Germline CDR1 and CDR2: SNHLY and FYNNEI. This CDR3 spans 12 amino acids. J gave up 5 bases and V 6 bases, and 3 bases lay outside the gene matches. The CDR3 here is CASRLTGYGYTF. For the CDR3, the DNA is TGTGCCAGCAGATTGACAGGGTATGGCTACACCTTC.

The chain combines TRBV5-6 with TRBJ1-5; the match to TRBD1 covers 9 bases. Germline values: CDR1 SGHDT, CDR2 YYEEEE. The V gene end was trimmed by 4 bases and the J gene end by 1 base; junction bases not matched to a gene: 12. The CDR3 covers 18 residues. The CDR3 nucleotides read TGTGCCAGCAGCCGGAGGACAGGGGCAATAGGGAGCAATCAGCCCCAGCATTTT. This gives the protein CASSRRTGAIGSNQPQHF. The full variable domain, in which reference TRBV5-6 and TRBJ1-5 provide the parts outside the CDR3, is DAGVTQSPTHLIKTRGQQVTLRCSPKSGHDTVSWYQQALGQGPQFIFQYYEEEERQRGNFPDRFSGHQFPNYSSELNVNALLLGDSALYLCASSRRTGAIGSNQPQHFGDGTRLSIL.

V and J are TRBV7-2 and TRBJ1-2; TRBD1 aligns across 8 bases. Germline V CDR1 and CDR2: SGHTA, FQGNSA. V dropped 6 bases and J dropped 7; count of bases not matched to a gene: 7. The CDR3 totals 13 residues. CDR3 in amino acids: CASRPQGAAGYTF. The CDR3 DNA reads as TGTGCCAGCAGACCTCAGGGGGCCGCTGGCTACACCTTC.

The chain couples TRBV19 to TRBJ2-2, with 9 bases matching TRBD1. CDR1 is LNHDA and CDR2 is SQIVND in the germline V gene (reference sequence). The CDR3 length is 17 residues. V lost 3 bases, J lost 6 bases, and 11 bases stayed unmatched. Here the CDR3 reads CASSIPWGGDRAGELFF. CDR3 nucleotide sequence: TGTGCCAGTAGTATCCCCTGGGGGGGGGACAGGGCCGGGGAGCTGTTTTTT. The whole variable domain, remainder taken from reference TRBV19 and TRBJ2-2, is DGGITQSPKYLFRKEGQNVTLSCEQNLNHDAMYWYRQDPGQGLRLIYYSQIVNDFQKGDIAEGYSVSREKKESFPLTVTSAQKNPTAFYLCASSIPWGGDRAGELFFGEGSRLTVL.

The rearrangement joins TRBV28 to TRBJ2-4; perhaps TRBD1 as D (5 bases). The ends were cut back, 3 bases at V and 3 bases at J, with 15 bases in the middle. Germline CDR1 MDHEN, CDR2 SYDVKM. This CDR3 has 16 residues. The CDR3, as DNA: TGTGCCAGCAGTTTGAGGTCGCTAGGGGACAAAAACATTCAGTACTTC. Protein product: CASSLRSLGDKNIQYF.

This clone has just a few counts. CDR3 sequence: CASSSWTAPNTEAFF. In nucleotides, the CDR3 is TGTGCCAGCAGCTCCTGGACAGCCCCTAACACTGAAGCTTTCTTT. This chain joins TRBV7-9 and TRBJ1-1; maybe TRBD1 (6 bases). Germline V CDR1 and CDR2: SEHNR, FQNEAQ (reference sequence). Trimming removed 4 bases from V and 2 bases from J, with 14 bases in between. The length of the CDR3 is 15 residues.

The rearrangement uses TRBV28 and TRBJ1-4, with D perhaps matching TRBD1 (5 bases). Germline values: CDR1 MDHEN, CDR2 SYDVKM. CDR3 length equals 12 residues. V lost 7 bases to trimming and J lost 8 bases, with 11 bases between them. CDR3 region: CASKGVLEKLFF. The CDR3 DNA follows: TGTGCCAGCAAAGGGGTCCTGGAAAAACTGTTTTTT.

Only a few counts were recorded for this clone. The rearrangement uses TRBV6-5 and TRBJ2-7, with 10 bases that match TRBD1. This CDR3 spans 16 amino acids. Germline lookup yields CDR1 MNHEY and CDR2 SVGAGI. Losses at the gene ends were 0 bases for V and 4 bases for J; bases not matched to a gene: 6. The CDR3: CASSYSAPGQGYEQYF. CDR3 bases: TGTGCCAGCAGTTACTCGGCTCCGGGACAGGGGTACGAGCAGTACTTC.

V and J are TRBV19 and TRBJ1-5; the match to TRBD1 covers 8 bases. This CDR3 has 18 amino acids. Germline trimming cut 3 bases from V and 0 bases from J; bases unmatched to any gene: 10. CDR1 is LNHDA and CDR2 is SQIVND in the germline V gene (reference sequence). DNA for the CDR3: TGTGCCAGTAGTATGGGGCAGGGGGCCACTTATAGCAATCAGCCCCAGCATTTT. Translating it yields CASSMGQGATYSNQPQHF.

V is TRBV10-3 and J is TRBJ1-2; a possible D gene is TRBD1 (5 bases). Trimming shortened V by 9 bases and J by 6 bases, and 17 bases separated the two germline ends. This CDR3 contains 13 residues. CDR1 ENHRY and CDR2 SYGVKD come from the germline V gene. The CDR3 coding sequence is TGTGCCATTAACGGGAGGGACTCAGATGGCTACACCTTC. Protein product: CAINGRDSDGYTF.

The V and J genes are TRBV27 and TRBJ1-2, with D tentatively TRBD1 (5 bases). The V gene's germline CDR1 is MNHEY and CDR2 SMNVEV (reference sequence). The CDR3 totals 17 residues. V was shortened by 4 bases and J by 1 base, with 19 bases between the two germline ends. DNA of the CDR3: TGTGCCAGCAGTTCATTACCCCCCGGGGGGGATAACTATGGCTACACCTTC. Amino acids: CASSSLPPGGDNYGYTF.

The chain has TRBV9 and TRBJ2-1; 10 nucleotides line up with TRBD2. The CDR3 contains 14 residues. Unmatched junction bases numbered 4, after V lost 0 bases and J lost 10 bases. Germline CDR1 is SGDLS and CDR2 is YYNGEE. CDR3 coding DNA: TGTGCCAGCAGCGTAGGACTAGCGGGTTTAGAGCAGTTCTTC. This translates into CASSVGLAGLEQFF.

This clone was seen repeatedly, ten times or more. J is TRBJ2-2 and V is TRBV5-6; TRBD1 matches 9 bases. This CDR3 comprises 16 residues. V lost 2 bases and J lost 1; bases outside the gene matches: 3. Germline loops: CDR1 SGHDT, CDR2 YYEEEE. The CDR3 nucleotides read TGTGCCAGCAGCTTTACGGGACAGGGGAACACCGGGGAGCTGTTTTTT. Protein: CASSFTGQGNTGELFF.

The sample holds a few counts of this clone. The CDR3 loop is CASSFGRSNTGELFF. The CDR3 coding sequence is TGTGCCAGCAGCTTTGGGAGGAGTAACACCGGGGAGCTGTTTTTT. The rearrangement links TRBV11-2 to TRBJ2-2; tentatively, D is TRBD2 (6 bases). Germline CDR1 SGHAT, CDR2 FQNNGV. V dropped 3 bases and J dropped 2 bases, with 10 bases sitting between them. This CDR3 is built from 15 residues.

V gene TRBV14 combines with J gene TRBJ1-2, with 7 bases aligning to TRBD1. The CDR3 is 15 amino acids. Germline V gene data show CDR1 as SGHDN and CDR2 as FVKESK. V was clipped by 0 bases and J by 5 bases; unmatched bases: 6. The CDR3 reads CASSQDWDRLYGYTF. The CDR3 DNA reads TGTGCCAGCAGCCAAGATTGGGACAGACTATATGGCTACACCTTC.

DNA of the CDR3: TGTGCCAGCAGCTTGGGAGGAATTCCCGCCGAGCAGTACTTC. Protein: CASSLGGIPAEQYF. J is TRBJ2-7 and V is TRBV5-4; D remains unclear. The V end was cut by 0 bases, the J end by 6 bases, with 13 bases between. The germline V gene encodes CDR1 SGHNT and CDR2 YYREEE (reference sequence). This CDR3 spans 14 amino acids. Looking up the rest from reference TRBV5-4 and TRBJ2-7 gives the full variable domain: ETGVTQSPTHLIKTRGQQVTLRCSSQSGHNTVSWYQQALGQGPQFIFQYYREEENGRGNFPPRFSGLQFPNYSSELNVNALELDDSALYLCASSLGGIPAEQYFGPGTRLTVT.